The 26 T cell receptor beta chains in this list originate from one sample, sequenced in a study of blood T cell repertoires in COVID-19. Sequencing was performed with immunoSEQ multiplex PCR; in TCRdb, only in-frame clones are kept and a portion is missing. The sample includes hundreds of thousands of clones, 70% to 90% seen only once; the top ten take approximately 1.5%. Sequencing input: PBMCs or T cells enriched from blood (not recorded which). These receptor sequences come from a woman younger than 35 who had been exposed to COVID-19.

The chain's CDR3 is CASSQEEWTSGPYNEQFF. The DNA of the CDR3 is TGTGCCAGCAGCCAAGAGGAGTGGACTAGCGGGCCCTACAATGAGCAGTTCTTC. V and J are TRBV3-1 (or the pseudogene TRBV3-2) and TRBJ2-1; TRBD2 matches at 11 bases. J was trimmed by 2 bases and V by 0 bases; bases with no gene match: 6. Per germline, CDR1 LGHDT and CDR2 YNNKEL (reference sequence). The CDR3 length is 18 residues.

The CDR3 nucleotides are TGTGCCATCAGTGATGGGGGACTGGCGGTAGATACGCAGTATTTT. This sequence encodes CAISDGGLAVDTQYF. J is TRBJ2-3 and V is TRBV10-3; D is possibly TRBD2 (6 bases). The CDR3 contains 15 residues. Germline CDR1 is ENHRY and CDR2 is SYGVKD. The germline V and J ends were trimmed by 3 bases and 5 bases, with 15 bases remaining between them.

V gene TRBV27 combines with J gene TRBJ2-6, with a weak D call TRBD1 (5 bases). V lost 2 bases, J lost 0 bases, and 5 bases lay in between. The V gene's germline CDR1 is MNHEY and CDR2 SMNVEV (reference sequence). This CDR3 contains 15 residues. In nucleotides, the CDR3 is TGTGCCAGCAGTTTACAGGGCTCTGGGGCCAACGTCCTGACTTTC. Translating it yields CASSLQGSGANVLTF.

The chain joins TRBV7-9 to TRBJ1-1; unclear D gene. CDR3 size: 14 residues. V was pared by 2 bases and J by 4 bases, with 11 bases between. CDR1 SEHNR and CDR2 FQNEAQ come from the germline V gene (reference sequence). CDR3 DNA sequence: TGTGCCAGCAGCTTAATAAGAGGATCCACTGAAGCTTTCTTT. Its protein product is CASSLIRGSTEAFF.

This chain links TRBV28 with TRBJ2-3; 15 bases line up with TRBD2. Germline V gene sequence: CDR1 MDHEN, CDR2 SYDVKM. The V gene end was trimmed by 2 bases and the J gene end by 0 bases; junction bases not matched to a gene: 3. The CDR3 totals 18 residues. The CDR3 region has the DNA TGTGCCAGCAGTTTACCGGGACTAGCGGGAGGCAGCACAGATACGCAGTATTTT. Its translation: CASSLPGLAGGSTDTQYF.

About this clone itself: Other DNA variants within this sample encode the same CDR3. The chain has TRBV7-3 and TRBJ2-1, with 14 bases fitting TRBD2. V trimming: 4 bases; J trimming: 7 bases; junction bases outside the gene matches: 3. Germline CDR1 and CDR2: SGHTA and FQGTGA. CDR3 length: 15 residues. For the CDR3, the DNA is TGTGCCAGCAGCTCGGGGACTAGCGGGGGAAATGAGCAGTTCTTC. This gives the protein CASSSGTSGGNEQFF.

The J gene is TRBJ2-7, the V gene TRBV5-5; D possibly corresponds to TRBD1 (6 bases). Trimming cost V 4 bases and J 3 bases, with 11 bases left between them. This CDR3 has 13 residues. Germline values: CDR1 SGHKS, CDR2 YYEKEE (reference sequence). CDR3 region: CASSLLQGYEQYF. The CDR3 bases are TGTGCCAGCAGCCTATTACAGGGCTACGAGCAGTACTTC.

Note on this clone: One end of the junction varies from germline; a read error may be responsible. The CDR3 spells CASSLELAGTEQFF. The CDR3 region has the DNA TGTGCTAGCAGCTTAGAACTAGCGGGGACAGAGCAGTTCTTC. The chain uses TRBV7-7 and TRBJ2-1, with TRBD2 matching 10 bases. CDR1 is SSHAT, CDR2 FNYEAQ, per germline (reference sequence). The CDR3 spans 14 residues.

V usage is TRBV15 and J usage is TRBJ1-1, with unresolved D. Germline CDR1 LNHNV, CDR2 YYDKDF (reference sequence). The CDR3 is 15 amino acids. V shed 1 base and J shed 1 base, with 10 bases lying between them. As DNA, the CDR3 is TGTGCCACCAGCAGAGGGAGGTTAGCGAACACTGAAGCTTTCTTT. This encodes CATSRGRLANTEAFF.

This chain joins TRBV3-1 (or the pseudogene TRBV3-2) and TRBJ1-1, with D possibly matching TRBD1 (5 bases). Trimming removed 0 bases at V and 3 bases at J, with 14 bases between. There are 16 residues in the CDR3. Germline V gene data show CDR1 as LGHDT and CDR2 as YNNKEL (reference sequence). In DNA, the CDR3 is TGTGCCAGCAGCCAAGATTGGGGCAGGTTATACACTGAAGCTTTCTTT. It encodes CASSQDWGRLYTEAFF.

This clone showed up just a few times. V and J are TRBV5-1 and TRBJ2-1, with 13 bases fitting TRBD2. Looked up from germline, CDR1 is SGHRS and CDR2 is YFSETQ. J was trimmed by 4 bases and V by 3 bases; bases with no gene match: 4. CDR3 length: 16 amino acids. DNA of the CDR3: TGCGCCAGCAGCTCTACTAGCGGGGGGGTTTACAATGAGCAGTTCTTC. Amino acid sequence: CASSSTSGGVYNEQFF. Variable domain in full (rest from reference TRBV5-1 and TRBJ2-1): KAGVTQTPRYLIKTRGQQVTLSCSPISGHRSVSWYQQTPGQGLQFLFEYFSETQRNKGNFPGRFSGRQFSNSRSEMNVSTLELGDSALYLCASSSTSGGVYNEQFFGPGTRLTVL.

The CDR3 sequence is CASSFGGSYEQYF. In nucleotides, the CDR3 is TGTGCCAGCAGCTTTGGAGGGTCCTACGAGCAGTACTTC. The rearrangement uses TRBV7-2 and TRBJ2-7; tentatively, D is TRBD2 (6 bases). The CDR3 loop spans 13 amino acids. CDR1 is SGHTA and CDR2 is FQGNSA in the germline V gene. V lost 3 bases and J 1 base, leaving 7 bases between the germline ends.

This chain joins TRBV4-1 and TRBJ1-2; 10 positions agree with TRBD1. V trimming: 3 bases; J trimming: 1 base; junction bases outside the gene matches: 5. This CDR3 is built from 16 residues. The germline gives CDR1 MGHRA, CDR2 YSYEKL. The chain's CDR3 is CASSHWTGGDNYGYTF. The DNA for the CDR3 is TGCGCCAGCAGCCACTGGACAGGGGGGGATAACTATGGCTACACCTTC.

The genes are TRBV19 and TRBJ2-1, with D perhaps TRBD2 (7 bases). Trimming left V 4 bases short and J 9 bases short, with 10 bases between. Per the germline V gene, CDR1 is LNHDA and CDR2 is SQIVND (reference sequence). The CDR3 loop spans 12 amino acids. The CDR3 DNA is TGTGCCAGTAGTAGGGGAGGGGGTGAGCAGTTCTTC. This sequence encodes CASSRGGGEQFF.

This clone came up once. The CDR3 loop reads CASSLTSGSHHEQFF. For the CDR3, the DNA is TGCGCCAGCAGCTTGACTAGCGGGAGTCACCATGAGCAGTTCTTC. The chain couples TRBV5-1 to TRBJ2-1; 11 bases agree with TRBD2. CDR1 is SGHRS, CDR2 YFSETQ, per germline. This CDR3 has 15 amino acids. Trimming took 1 base from V and 8 from J; bases not matched to a gene: 5.

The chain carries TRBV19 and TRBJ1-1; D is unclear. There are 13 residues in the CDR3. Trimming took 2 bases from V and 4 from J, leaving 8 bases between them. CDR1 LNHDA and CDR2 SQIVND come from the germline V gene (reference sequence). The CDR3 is CASSISLATEAFF. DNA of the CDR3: TGTGCCAGTAGTATATCCCTGGCCACTGAAGCTTTCTTT.

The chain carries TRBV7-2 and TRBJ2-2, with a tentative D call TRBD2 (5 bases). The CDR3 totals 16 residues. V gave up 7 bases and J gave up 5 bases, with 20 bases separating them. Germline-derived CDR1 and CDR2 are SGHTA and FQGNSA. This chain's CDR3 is CASNLRGSPGTGELFF. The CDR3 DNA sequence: TGTGCCAGCAATCTCCGAGGTAGTCCGGGGACCGGGGAGCTGTTTTTT.

The chain's CDR3 is CASSWSSGGYEQYF. In DNA, the CDR3 is TGTGCCAGCAGTTGGTCTAGCGGGGGCTACGAGCAGTACTTC. The rearrangement links TRBV6-2 or TRBV6-3 to TRBJ2-7, with 10 bases fitting TRBD2. Germline loops: CDR1 MNHEY, CDR2 SVGEGT. The CDR3 runs to 14 residues. V gave up 4 bases and J gave up 3 bases; unmatched junction bases: 3.

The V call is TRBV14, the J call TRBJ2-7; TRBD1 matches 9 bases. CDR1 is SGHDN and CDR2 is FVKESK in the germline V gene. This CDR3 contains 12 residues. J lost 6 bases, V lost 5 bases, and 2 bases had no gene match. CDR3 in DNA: TGTGCCAGCAGCTGGACAGGGGTCGAGCAGTACTTC. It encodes CASSWTGVEQYF. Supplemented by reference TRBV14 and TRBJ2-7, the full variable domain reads EAGVTQFPSHSVIEKGQTVTLRCDPISGHDNLYWYRRVMGKEIKFLLHFVKESKQDESGMPNNRFLAERTGGTYSTLKVQPAELEDSGVYFCASSWTGVEQYFGPGTRLTVT.

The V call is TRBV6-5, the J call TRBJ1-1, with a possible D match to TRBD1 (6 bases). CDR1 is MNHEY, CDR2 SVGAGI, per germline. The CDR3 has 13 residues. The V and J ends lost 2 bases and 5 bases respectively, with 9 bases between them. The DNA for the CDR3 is TGTGCCAGCAGTTACGTCCAGGGGACTGAAGCTTTCTTT. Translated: CASSYVQGTEAFF.

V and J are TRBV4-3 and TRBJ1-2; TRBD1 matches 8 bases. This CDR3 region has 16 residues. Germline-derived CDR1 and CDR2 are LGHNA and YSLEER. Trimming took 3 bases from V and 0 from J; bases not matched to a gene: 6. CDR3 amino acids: CASSQITGGTNYGYTF. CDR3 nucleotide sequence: TGCGCCAGCAGCCAGATAACAGGGGGAACTAACTATGGCTACACCTTC.

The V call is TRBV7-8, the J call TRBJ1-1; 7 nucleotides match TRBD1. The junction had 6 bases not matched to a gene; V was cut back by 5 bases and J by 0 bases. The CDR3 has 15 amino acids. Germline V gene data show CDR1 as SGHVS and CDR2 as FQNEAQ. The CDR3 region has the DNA TGTGCCAGCAGCGTAACCGGGACAGTGAACACTGAAGCTTTCTTT. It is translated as CASSVTGTVNTEAFF.

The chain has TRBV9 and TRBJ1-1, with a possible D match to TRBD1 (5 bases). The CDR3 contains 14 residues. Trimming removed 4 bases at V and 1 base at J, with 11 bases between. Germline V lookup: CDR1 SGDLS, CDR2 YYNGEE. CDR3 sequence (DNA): TGTGCCAGCAGCTCCTTGGGGGGGAACACTGAAGCTTTCTTT. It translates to CASSSLGGNTEAFF. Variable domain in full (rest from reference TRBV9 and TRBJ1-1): DSGVTQTPKHLITATGQRVTLRCSPRSGDLSVYWYQQSLDQGLQFLIQYYNGEERAKGNILERFSAQQFPDLHSELNLSSLELGDSALYFCASSSLGGNTEAFFGQGTRLTVV.

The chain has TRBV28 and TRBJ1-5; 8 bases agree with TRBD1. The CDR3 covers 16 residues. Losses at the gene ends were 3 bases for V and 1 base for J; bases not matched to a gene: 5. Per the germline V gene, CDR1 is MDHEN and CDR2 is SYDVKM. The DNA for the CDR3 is TGTGCCAGCAGTTTCCGGCAGGGGGCAAGCAATCAGCCCCAGCATTTT. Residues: CASSFRQGASNQPQHF.

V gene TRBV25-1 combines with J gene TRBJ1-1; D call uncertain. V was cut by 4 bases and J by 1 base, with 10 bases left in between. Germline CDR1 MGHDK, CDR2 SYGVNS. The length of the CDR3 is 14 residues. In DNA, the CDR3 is TGTGCCAGCAGTGTCGGACTCTCGAACACTGAAGCTTTCTTT. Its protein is CASSVGLSNTEAFF.

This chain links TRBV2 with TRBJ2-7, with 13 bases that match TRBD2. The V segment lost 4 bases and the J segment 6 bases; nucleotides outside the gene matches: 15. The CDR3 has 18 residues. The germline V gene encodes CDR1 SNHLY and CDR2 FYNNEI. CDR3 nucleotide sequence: TGTGCCAGCAGTGTTTTGGAGTCGGTTGGACTAGCGGGAGTCGAGCAGTACTTC. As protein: CASSVLESVGLAGVEQYF.